These 15 T cell receptor beta chains originate from one sample sequenced in a study of post-analysis software for immune sequencing data. Findings and limits, study-wide: Controls had lower frequencies than patients of a few TRBV segments, which included TRBV5-6, TRBV5-1 and TRBV20-1.

The antigens for these receptors are not known. Prepared TCR beta cDNA libraries contained unique molecular identifiers. TCRdb fed the PCR reads into MiXCR, producing one record per CDR3 protein. Of about 460,000 distinct CDR3 sequences in the sample, around 40% were seen once. Sequenced: blood. The source is a girl between 5 and 17 years old with multiple sclerosis.

The gene calls are TRBV12-3 or TRBV12-4 and TRBJ2-3; 7 nucleotides line up with TRBD1. Trimming cost V 7 bases and J 12 bases; bases outside gene matches: 7. CDR3 size: 11 residues. CDR3 sequence (DNA): TGTGCCAGCACCCTAGACAGGGATCAGTATTTT. As protein: CASTLDRDQYF.

The V call is TRBV28, the J call TRBJ2-1; D call uncertain. Trimming cost V 6 bases and J 0 bases, with 12 bases left between them. The CDR3 sequence is 15 residues long. Per the germline V gene, CDR1 is MDHEN and CDR2 is SYDVKM. The CDR3 here is CASSSARSSYNEQFF. Written as DNA, the CDR3 is TGTGCCAGCAGCAGCGCGCGGAGCTCCTACAATGAGCAGTTCTTC.

This chain joins TRBV2 and TRBJ2-4, with D tentatively TRBD1 (5 bases). The end of the DNA is better explained by TRBJ2-7, so the J call may be wrong. Germline V gives CDR1 SNHLY, CDR2 FYNNEI. The CDR3 spans 13 residues. The CDR3 is CASSEGGYYEQYF. The CDR3 coding sequence is TGTGCCAGCAGTGAAGGGGGCTACTACGAGCAGTACTTC.

In the case of this clonotype: The junction differs from germline at one of its ends, possibly a read error. V gene TRBV28 combines with J gene TRBJ2-7; 13 positions agree with TRBD2. The germline V gene encodes CDR1 MDHEN and CDR2 SYDVKM. CDR3 size: 17 residues. The CDR3: CTSSHLGGLAGVYEQYF. In nucleotides, the CDR3 is TGTACCAGCAGCCACCTGGGCGGACTAGCGGGAGTCTACGAGCAGTACTTC.

The CDR3 DNA is TGTGCCAGCAGCCCGGGACAGAACACTGAAGCTTTCTTT. Translation gives CASSPGQNTEAFF. The chain joins TRBV7-2 to TRBJ1-1; possible D gene TRBD1, 6 bases. V lost 5 bases to trimming and J lost 1 base, with 8 bases between them. The CDR3 contains 13 residues. Germline V lookup: CDR1 SGHTA, CDR2 FQGNSA.

This rearrangement joins TRBV20-1 to TRBJ2-7; D gene unclear. Trimming left V 5 bases short and J 2 bases short, with 10 bases between. Germline CDR1 DFQATT, CDR2 SNEGSKA (reference sequence). CDR3 length: 12 amino acids. CDR3 region: CSAGSLAYEQYF. In DNA form, the CDR3 reads TGCAGTGCTGGCAGCCTAGCCTACGAGCAGTACTTC.

To note about this clonotype: The junction shows a germline mismatch at one end, possibly a read error. J is TRBJ2-1 and V is TRBV28; D may match TRBD1 or TRBD2 (5 bases each). Germline V gives CDR1 MDHEN, CDR2 SYDVKM. CDR3 length: 12 amino acids. CDR3 sequence (DNA): TGTGTCAGCAGTCCAGGGAGAAATGAGCAGTTCTTC. Its protein is CVSSPGRNEQFF.

This clonotype was detected a few times. V and J are TRBV7-2 and TRBJ2-1; D ambiguous. The CDR3 sequence is 16 residues long. The germline gives CDR1 SGHTA, CDR2 FQGNSA. V lost 0 bases, J lost 4 bases, and 13 bases lay in between. This chain's CDR3 is CASSLAVQFIYNEQFF. The CDR3 DNA sequence: TGTGCCAGCAGCTTAGCAGTCCAGTTTATTTACAATGAGCAGTTCTTC.

The rearrangement links TRBV20-1 to TRBJ2-1, with 8 bases matching TRBD2. The CDR3 spans 15 residues. J gave up 0 bases and V 3 bases, and 4 bases lay outside the gene matches. Germline V CDR1 and CDR2: DFQATT, SNEGSKA (reference sequence). This chain's CDR3 is CSASAGTSSYNEQFF. The CDR3 bases are TGCAGTGCTAGCGCCGGGACTAGCTCCTACAATGAGCAGTTCTTC.

This rearrangement joins TRBV15 to TRBJ2-7, with D hard to call. Germline V gene lookup returns CDR1 LNHNV and CDR2 YYDKDF (reference sequence). This CDR3 has 14 residues. Trimming stripped 1 base from V and 0 bases from J, with 7 bases between. CDR3 in DNA: TGTGCCACCAGCAGAGTTACCTTCTCCTACGAGCAGTACTTC. Translation gives CATSRVTFSYEQYF. Complete variable domain (other parts from reference TRBV15 and TRBJ2-7): DAMVIQNPRYQVTQFGKPVTLSCSQTLNHNVMYWYQQKSSQAPKLLFHYYDKDFNNEADTPDNFQSRRPNTSFCFLDIRSPGLGDTAMYLCATSRVTFSYEQYFGPGTRLTVT.

This clonotype was counted a single time. This could be a read error, since a much larger clone is one nucleotide away. The V call is TRBV7-9, the J call TRBJ1-1; 12 nucleotides agree with TRBD1. V lost 2 bases and J lost 7; bases outside the gene matches: 11. The CDR3 extends over 17 amino acids. Germline V gene lookup returns CDR1 SEHNR and CDR2 FQNEAQ (reference sequence). CDR3 sequence: CASSLSPGTGGCGEAFF. CDR3 DNA: TGTGCCAGCAGCTTAAGTCCCGGGACAGGGGGCTGTGGTGAAGCTTTCTTT.

Comments on this clonotype: At one of its ends the junction is not consistent with the germline gene, which may arise from a read error. CDR3 amino acids: CSARAGTGANVRTF. CDR3 nucleotides: TGCAGTGCTAGAGCAGGGACTGGGGCCAACGTCCGGACTTTC. The rearrangement uses TRBV20-1 and TRBJ2-6; possible D gene TRBD2, 6 bases. CDR1 is DFQATT and CDR2 is SNEGSKA in the germline V gene (reference sequence). This CDR3 has 14 amino acids.

The gene calls are TRBV3-1 and TRBJ1-5; D not resolved. The CDR3 is 14 residues long. The germline gives CDR1 LGHDT, CDR2 YNNKEL (reference sequence). Trimming left V 0 bases short and J 6 bases short, with 9 bases between. CDR3 nucleotides: TGTGCCAGCAGCCAAGATCCCCGGGGTCAGCCCCAGCATTTT. Translated: CASSQDPRGQPQHF.

This clonotype was observed a few times. The rearrangement joins TRBV20-1 to TRBJ2-3, with D unresolved. The CDR3 totals 13 residues. Germline-derived CDR1 and CDR2 are DFQATT and SNEGSKA (reference sequence). V lost 8 bases, J lost 2 bases, and 14 bases lay in between. CDR3 in DNA: TGCAGTACCATCCGGCGGCACACAGATACGCAGTATTTT. Translation: CSTIRRHTDTQYF.

V and J are TRBV5-1 and TRBJ2-2; weak D call: TRBD1 (6 bases). Per germline, CDR1 SGHRS and CDR2 YFSETQ. CDR3 size: 16 residues. With 4 bases removed from V and 2 bases from J, the gap between germline ends came to 15 bases. The CDR3 here is CASSAPSDSNTGELFF. The CDR3 bases are TGCGCCAGCAGCGCACCCTCGGACAGTAACACCGGGGAGCTGTTTTTT.